These T cell receptor beta chains were read from a single sample in a study of T cell responses to AZD1222 COVID-19 vaccine. Repertoires were generated with immunoSEQ multiplex PCR, while TCRdb's copy carries only in-frame clones and drops some. The sample carries about 270,000 clones, almost 95% recorded once. The sample consisted of peripheral blood, taken 28 days after the second AZD1222 dose. The receptors here all came from an adult who received the AZD1222 COVID-19 vaccine. Each CDR3 is given with its conserved first and last residue. A D gene is named only where the DNA matches it firmly. Expanded clones are given a class, and other clones once, few, many or no size at all.

d_call,clone_size,j_call,v_call,cdr3_aa,cdr3_nt
NA,once,TRBJ2-3,TRBV3-1/TRBV3-2,CASSQASWSAPDTQYF,TGTGCCAGCAGCCAAGCCAGTTGGAGCGCACCAGATACGCAGTATTTT
NA,NA,TRBJ1-1,TRBV14,CASSLSAGTEAFF,TGTGCCAGCAGCCTATCGGCGGGCACTGAAGCTTTCTTT
NA,NA,TRBJ2-1,TRBV9,CASSGLSSGTNEQFF,TGTGCCAGCAGCGGACTAAGTTCCGGGACAAATGAGCAGTTCTTC
NA,NA,TRBJ1-2,TRBV12-2,CASRPLLGRVANYGYTF,TGTGCAAGTCGCCCATTGCTGGGCAGGGTCGCTAACTATGGCTACACCTTC
NA,NA,TRBJ1-4,TRBV9,CASSVAGNPATNEKLFF,TGTGCCAGCAGCGTAGCTGGAAACCCTGCAACTAATGAAAAACTGTTTTTT
NA,NA,TRBJ2-3,TRBV12-3/TRBV12-4,CASSSPTSNTQYF,TGTGCCAGCAGTTCGCCGACTTCAAATACGCAGTATTTT
NA,NA,TRBJ1-1,TRBV10-3,CATREDTEAFF,TGTGCCACCAGGGAGGACACTGAAGCTTTCTTT
NA,NA,TRBJ2-3,TRBV5-1,CASSLLDSTDTQYF,TGCGCCAGCAGCTTGCTCGACAGTACAGATACGCAGTATTTT
TRBD2,NA,TRBJ2-1,TRBV2,CASSDVAGGPYNEQFF,TGTGCCAGCAGTGATGTTGCGGGAGGCCCGTACAATGAGCAGTTCTTC
NA,NA,TRBJ2-7,TRBV30,CAWSPLTYEQYF,TGTGCCTGGAGTCCCTTGACCTACGAGCAGTACTTC
NA,NA,TRBJ1-2,TRBV7-9,CASSLRVEGGYTF,TGTGCCAGCAGCTTACGGGTTGAGGGTGGCTACACCTTC
NA,NA,TRBJ2-5,TRBV6-5,CASSYSSVQETQYF,TGTGCCAGCAGTTACTCGTCAGTCCAAGAGACCCAGTACTTC
TRBD1,NA,TRBJ1-1,TRBV6-5,CASSRDREGETEAFF,TGTGCCAGCAGTCGGGACAGGGAGGGGGAGACTGAAGCTTTCTTT
NA,once,TRBJ1-2,TRBV28,CASSFNNYGYTF,TGTGCCAGCAGTTTCAACAACTATGGCTACACCTTC
NA,NA,TRBJ2-7,TRBV5-1,CASSLSGVSSYEQYF,TGCGCCAGCAGCTTGTCCGGGGTCAGCTCCTACGAGCAGTACTTC
NA,NA,TRBJ2-1,TRBV7-9,CASTWGRWDNEQFF,TGTGCCAGCACCTGGGGGAGGTGGGACAATGAGCAGTTCTTC
NA,NA,TRBJ2-5,TRBV28,CASRPQGSGETQYF,TGTGCCAGCAGACCGCAGGGATCAGGGGAGACCCAGTACTTC
NA,NA,TRBJ1-1,TRBV9,CASSVGTPNTEAFF,TGTGCCAGCAGCGTAGGTACACCGAACACTGAAGCTTTCTTT
NA,NA,TRBJ2-1,TRBV24-1,CATSLGWEQFF,TGTGCCACCAGTCTGGGGTGGGAGCAGTTCTTC
NA,NA,TRBJ1-1,TRBV12-3/TRBV12-4,CASRWDTNTEAFF,TGTGCCAGCAGATGGGACACGAACACTGAAGCTTTCTTT
TRBD2,NA,TRBJ2-2,TRBV11-2,CASRTSGSATGELFF,TGTGCCAGCAGGACTAGCGGGAGTGCCACCGGGGAGCTGTTTTTT
TRBD1,NA,TRBJ2-1,TRBV9,CASSPRQGASYNEQFF,TGTGCCAGCAGCCCCAGACAGGGGGCCTCCTACAATGAGCAGTTCTTC
NA,NA,TRBJ1-1,TRBV7-3,CASSFGPGSEAFF,TGTGCCAGCAGCTTCGGGCCCGGGAGTGAAGCTTTCTTT
TRBD2,NA,TRBJ2-4,TRBV18,CASREAGDIQYF,TGTGCCAGTCGGGAGGCGGGGGACATTCAGTACTTC